Listed below are T cell receptor beta chains from one sample, sequenced in a study of CD8 T cells in Susac syndrome. Using its own MiXCR run on the immunoSEQ multiplex PCR reads, TCRdb lists one record per CDR3 protein. The sample comprises about 120,000 distinct CDR3 sequences, roughly 95% of which are singletons, and roughly 0.14% rests with the top ten. Source material: CD4+ T cells from PBMCs. The receptor source for this set is a human donor with Susac syndrome. The CDR3 runs from the conserved cysteine through the conserved F or W. The D gene is left open where the match is weak. Clone sizes are given selectively: once, few, many, or a class where the clone is expanded.

size	J	D	V	CDR3
.	TRBJ2-7	.	TRBV28	CASSFMGSYEQYF
.	TRBJ2-1	.	TRBV12-3/TRBV12-4	CASIPRLSTYNEQFF
.	TRBJ1-1	.	TRBV4-2	CASSQVRGMSAEAFF
.	TRBJ1-2	.	TRBV4-1	CASSQDRYSPNYGYTF
.	TRBJ2-6	.	TRBV19	CASSSRSSGANVLTF
.	TRBJ2-3	.	TRBV25-1	CASSVFGTDTQYF
.	TRBJ2-5	.	TRBV25-1	CASSEYGREETQYF
.	TRBJ2-1	TRBD2	TRBV9	CASSPSSGGSGEQFF
.	TRBJ2-1	TRBD2	TRBV13	CASTLGTSGKLVGQFF
.	TRBJ2-7	.	TRBV6-6	CASSYCQGNCEQYF
.	TRBJ2-7	.	TRBV28	CASSLVRKGTYEQYF
once	TRBJ2-7	TRBD1	TRBV11-2	CASSLGRQGGEQYF
.	TRBJ1-5	.	TRBV2	CASSAIGGVQPQHF
.	TRBJ1-4	.	TRBV4-1	CASTLGGEEKLFF
.	TRBJ2-7	.	TRBV20-1	CSARGAAEEQYF
.	TRBJ1-1	TRBD1	TRBV20-1	CSAYDRGPTEAFF
.	TRBJ2-1	TRBD2	TRBV15	CATSRPGASGRNEQFF
.	TRBJ1-2	TRBD1	TRBV20-1	CSALSGTGHGYTF
.	TRBJ1-2	.	TRBV2	CASILDRNYGYTF
.	TRBJ2-5	.	TRBV29-1	CSVDSSVETQYF
.	TRBJ2-5	TRBD2	TRBV5-1	CASSFTSGRETQYF
once	TRBJ1-1	.	TRBV2	CASSESHTEAFF
.	TRBJ2-1	TRBD2	TRBV20-1	CSAERDPQGQFF
.	TRBJ1-1	.	TRBV6-2/TRBV6-3	CASRTQGNTEAFF
once	TRBJ2-3	.	TRBV12-3/TRBV12-4	CASSFTTSTDTQYF
.	TRBJ1-1	.	TRBV30	CAWSAHRDTEAFF
.	TRBJ2-5	TRBD1	TRBV5-1	CASSDRTGEETQYF
.	TRBJ2-5	.	TRBV9	CASSVGGGKETQYF
.	TRBJ2-7	TRBD2	TRBV30	CAWRGVAGVYEQYF
.	TRBJ2-1	TRBD2	TRBV20-1	CSARSGTSGIQDEQFF
.	TRBJ1-5	.	TRBV20-1	CSARDRTAPQPQHF
.	TRBJ2-3	.	TRBV5-1	CASSRGFEGDTQYF
.	TRBJ1-5	.	TRBV9	CASSAQGNQPQHF
.	TRBJ2-4	TRBD2	TRBV19	CASSISTSGRANIQYF
.	TRBJ2-7	.	TRBV15	CATSRGASDNGEQYF
.	TRBJ1-1	TRBD1	TRBV20-1	CSARGPGQGMNTEAFF
.	TRBJ1-5	TRBD1	TRBV9	CASSVGGGGWNQPQHF
.	TRBJ1-1	.	TRBV11-2	CASSFSESGEAFF
.	TRBJ2-1	TRBD2	TRBV7-3	CASSSGLASYNEQFF
.	TRBJ2-3	.	TRBV7-9	CASSPPGDTQYF
.	TRBJ2-6	.	TRBV29-1	CSVEDRGSGANVLTF
.	TRBJ2-1	.	TRBV14	CASSQVGGSDNEQFF